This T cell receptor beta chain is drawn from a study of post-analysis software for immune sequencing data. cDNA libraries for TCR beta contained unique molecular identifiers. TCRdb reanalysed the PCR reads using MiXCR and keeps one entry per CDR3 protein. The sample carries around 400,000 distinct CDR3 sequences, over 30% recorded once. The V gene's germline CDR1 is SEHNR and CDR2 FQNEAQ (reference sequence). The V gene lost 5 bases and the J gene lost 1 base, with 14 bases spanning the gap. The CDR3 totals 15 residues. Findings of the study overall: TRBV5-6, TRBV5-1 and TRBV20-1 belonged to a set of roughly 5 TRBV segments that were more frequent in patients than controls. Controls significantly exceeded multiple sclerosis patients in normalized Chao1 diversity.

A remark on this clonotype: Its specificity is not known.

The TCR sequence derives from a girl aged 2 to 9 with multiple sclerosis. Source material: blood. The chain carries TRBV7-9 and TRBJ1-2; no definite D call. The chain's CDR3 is CASSREPLNNYGYTF. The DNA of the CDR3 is TGTGCCAGCAGCCGAGAACCGCTAAATAACTATGGCTACACCTTC. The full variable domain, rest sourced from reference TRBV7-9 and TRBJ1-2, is DTGVSQNPRHKITKRGQNVTFRCDPISEHNRLYWYRQTLGQGPEFLTYFQNEAQLEKSRLLSDRFSAERPKGSFSTLEIQRTEQGDSAMYLCASSREPLNNYGYTFGSGTRLTVV.